Listed below are T cell receptor beta chains from one sample, sequenced in a study of cytotoxic CD8 clonotypes in ibrutinib-treated CLL. Profiled with immunoSEQ multiplex PCR; TCRdb holds only in-frame clones, not every one. The data contain roughly 45,000 clones, 50% to 80% of them seen just once; the ten biggest clones take up roughly a fifth. Sequencing used PBMCs, obtained after 24 months of ibrutinib treatment. The receptor set was obtained from a human donor with chronic lymphocytic leukemia. Each CDR3 is given without its conserved first and last residue.

v_gene	j_gene	CDR3aa
TRBV7-3	TRBJ2-3	ASSAPRGLGPDTQY
TRBV7-9	TRBJ1-1	ASSQIPNGVNTEAF
TRBV2	TRBJ2-7	ASWITYEQY
TRBV9	TRBJ2-2	ASSGTGNTGELF
TRBV19	TRBJ2-5	ASSPRGRETQY
TRBV30	TRBJ2-1	AWIIGTGHNEQF
TRBV2	TRBJ1-2	ASSEGVSYGYT
TRBV27	TRBJ1-1	ASSFHRALNTEAF
TRBV5-6	TRBJ2-1	ASSPGWDEQF
TRBV21-1	TRBJ2-3	ASSARLAAFTDTQY
TRBV14	TRBJ2-3	ASSQKWSFLDTQY
TRBV19	TRBJ1-1	ASSIGTGTEAF
TRBV27	TRBJ2-7	ASSLSPGDAYEQY
TRBV2	TRBJ1-5	ASSLDRGNQPQH
TRBV9	TRBJ1-2	ASSVGEGGYGYT
TRBV10-2	TRBJ2-3	ASGRRTGGPDTQY
TRBV5-1	TRBJ2-3	ASRLAGVPDTQY
TRBV9	TRBJ2-5	ASSAPPSSRGGQETQY
TRBV15	TRBJ2-3	ATSKASGFPTDTQY
TRBV6-5	TRBJ2-1	ASRTSSSGYNEQF
TRBV28	TRBJ2-7	ASSNGLVDEQY
TRBV19	TRBJ1-6	ASSMPSRSNSPLH